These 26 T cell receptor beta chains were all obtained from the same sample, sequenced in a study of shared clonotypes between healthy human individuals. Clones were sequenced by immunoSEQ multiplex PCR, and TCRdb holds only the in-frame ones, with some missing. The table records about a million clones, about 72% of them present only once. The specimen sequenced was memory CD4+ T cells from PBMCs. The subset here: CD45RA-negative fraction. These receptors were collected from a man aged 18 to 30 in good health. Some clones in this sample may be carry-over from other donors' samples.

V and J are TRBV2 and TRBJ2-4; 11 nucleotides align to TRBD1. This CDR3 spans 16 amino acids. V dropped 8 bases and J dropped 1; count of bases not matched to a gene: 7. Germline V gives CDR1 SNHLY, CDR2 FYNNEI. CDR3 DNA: TGTGCCAGCCAACCGGGACAGGGGGTTGCCAAAAACATTCAGTACTTC. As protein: CASQPGQGVAKNIQYF.

Written as DNA, the CDR3 is TGTGCCAGCAGGACACTTAGCACAGATACGCAGTATTTT. As protein: CASRTLSTDTQYF. The genes are TRBV5-6 and TRBJ2-3, with D unclear. The CDR3 consists of 13 residues. Germline lookup yields CDR1 SGHDT and CDR2 YYEEEE. V dropped 5 bases and J dropped 0 bases, with 7 bases sitting between them.

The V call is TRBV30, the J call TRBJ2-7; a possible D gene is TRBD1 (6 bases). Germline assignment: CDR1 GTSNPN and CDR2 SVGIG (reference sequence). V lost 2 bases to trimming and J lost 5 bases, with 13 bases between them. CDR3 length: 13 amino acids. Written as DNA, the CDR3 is TGTGCCTGGAGTTGGGGGCCCCGGGACGAGCAGTACTTC. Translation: CAWSWGPRDEQYF.

CDR3 in amino acids: CASSTTGNTIYF. The CDR3, as DNA: TGTGCCAGCAGTACTACTGGAAACACCATATATTTT. The J gene is TRBJ1-3, the V gene TRBV7-9; the D is unclear. The germline gives CDR1 SEHNR, CDR2 FQNEAQ (reference sequence). The CDR3 totals 12 residues. V gave up 6 bases and J gave up 2 bases, with 5 bases separating them.

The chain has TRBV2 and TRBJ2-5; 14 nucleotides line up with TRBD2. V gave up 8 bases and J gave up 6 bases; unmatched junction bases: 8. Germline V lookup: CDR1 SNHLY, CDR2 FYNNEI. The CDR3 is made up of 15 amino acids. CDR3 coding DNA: TGTGCCAGCGGGGGGACTAGCGGGAGTCAACAGACCCAGTACTTC. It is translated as CASGGTSGSQQTQYF.

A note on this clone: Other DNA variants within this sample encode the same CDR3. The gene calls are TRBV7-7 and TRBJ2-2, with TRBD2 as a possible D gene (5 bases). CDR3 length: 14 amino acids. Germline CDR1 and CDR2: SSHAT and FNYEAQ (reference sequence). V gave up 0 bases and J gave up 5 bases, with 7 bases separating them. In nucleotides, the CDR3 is TGTGCCAGCAGCTTAGCCCCGGGAACCGGGGAGCTGTTTTTT. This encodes CASSLAPGTGELFF.

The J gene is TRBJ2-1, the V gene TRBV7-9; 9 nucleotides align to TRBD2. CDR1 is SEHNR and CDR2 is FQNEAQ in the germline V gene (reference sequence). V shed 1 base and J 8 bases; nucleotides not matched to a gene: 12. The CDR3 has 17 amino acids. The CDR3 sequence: CASSLVPSGNPGYEQFF. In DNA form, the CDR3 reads TGTGCCAGCAGCTTAGTCCCTAGCGGGAACCCGGGTTATGAGCAGTTCTTC.

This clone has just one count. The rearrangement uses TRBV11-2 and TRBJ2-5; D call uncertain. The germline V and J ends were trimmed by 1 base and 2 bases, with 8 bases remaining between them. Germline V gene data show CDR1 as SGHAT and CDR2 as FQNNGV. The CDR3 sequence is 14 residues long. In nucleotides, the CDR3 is TGTGCCAGCAGCTTAGCGGTCTCACAAGAGACCCAGTACTTC. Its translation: CASSLAVSQETQYF.

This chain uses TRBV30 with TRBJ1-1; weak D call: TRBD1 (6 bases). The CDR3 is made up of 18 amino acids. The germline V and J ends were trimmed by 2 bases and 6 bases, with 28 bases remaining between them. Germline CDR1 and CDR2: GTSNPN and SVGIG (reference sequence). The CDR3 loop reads CAWSTPGGGPIIMAEAFF. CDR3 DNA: TGTGCCTGGAGTACACCCGGTGGGGGGCCGATTATAATGGCTGAAGCTTTCTTT.

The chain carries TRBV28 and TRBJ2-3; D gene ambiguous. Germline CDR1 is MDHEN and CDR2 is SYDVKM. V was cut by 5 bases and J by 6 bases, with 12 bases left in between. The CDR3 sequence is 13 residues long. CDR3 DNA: TGTGCCAGCAGTGCCACTGGACGGGATACGCAGTATTTT. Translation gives CASSATGRDTQYF. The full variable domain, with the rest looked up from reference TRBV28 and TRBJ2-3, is DVKVTQSSRYLVKRTGEKVFLECVQDMDHENMFWYRQDPGLGLRLIYFSYDVKMKEKGDIPEGYSVSREKKERFSLILESASTNQTSMYLCASSATGRDTQYFGPGTRLTVL.

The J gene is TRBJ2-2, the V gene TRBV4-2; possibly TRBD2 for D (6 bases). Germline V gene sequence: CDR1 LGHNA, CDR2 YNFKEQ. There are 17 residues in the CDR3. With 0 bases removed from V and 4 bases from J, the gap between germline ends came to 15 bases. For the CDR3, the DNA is TGTGCCAGCAGCCAAGATCCTCGCGGAGGGAGCACCGGGGAGCTGTTTTTT. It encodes CASSQDPRGGSTGELFF.

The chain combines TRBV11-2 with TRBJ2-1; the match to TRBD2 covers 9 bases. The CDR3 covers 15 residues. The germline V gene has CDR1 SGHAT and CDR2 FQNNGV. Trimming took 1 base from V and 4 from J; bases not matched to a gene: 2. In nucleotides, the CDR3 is TGTGCCAGCAGCTTAGGGCGGGAGGGATACAATGAGCAGTTCTTC. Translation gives CASSLGREGYNEQFF.

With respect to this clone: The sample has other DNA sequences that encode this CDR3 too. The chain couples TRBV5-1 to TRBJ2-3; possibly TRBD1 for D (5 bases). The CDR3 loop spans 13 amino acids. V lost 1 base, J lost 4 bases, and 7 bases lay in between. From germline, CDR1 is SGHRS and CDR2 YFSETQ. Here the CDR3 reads CASSLSGPDTQYF. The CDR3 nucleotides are TGCGCCAGCAGCTTGTCAGGGCCAGATACGCAGTATTTT.

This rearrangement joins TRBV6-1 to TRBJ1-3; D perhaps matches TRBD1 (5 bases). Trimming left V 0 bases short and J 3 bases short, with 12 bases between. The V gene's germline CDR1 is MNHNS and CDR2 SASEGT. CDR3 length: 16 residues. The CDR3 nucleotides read TGTGCCAGCAGTGAAGCCCCAGGGTTCTTTGGAAACACCATATATTTT. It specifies CASSEAPGFFGNTIYF.

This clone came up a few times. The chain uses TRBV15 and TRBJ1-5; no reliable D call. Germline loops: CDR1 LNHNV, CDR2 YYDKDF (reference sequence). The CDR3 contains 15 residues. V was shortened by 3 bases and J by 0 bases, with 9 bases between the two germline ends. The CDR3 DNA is TGTGCCACCAGCAGTTACAGAAATAGCAATCAGCCCCAGCATTTT. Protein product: CATSSYRNSNQPQHF.

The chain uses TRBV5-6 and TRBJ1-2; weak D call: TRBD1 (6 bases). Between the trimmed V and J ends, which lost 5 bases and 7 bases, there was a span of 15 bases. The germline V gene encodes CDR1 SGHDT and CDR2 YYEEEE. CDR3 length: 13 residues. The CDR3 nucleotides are TGTGCCAGCAGACCTCAGACAGGAACTGGCTACACCTTC. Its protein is CASRPQTGTGYTF.

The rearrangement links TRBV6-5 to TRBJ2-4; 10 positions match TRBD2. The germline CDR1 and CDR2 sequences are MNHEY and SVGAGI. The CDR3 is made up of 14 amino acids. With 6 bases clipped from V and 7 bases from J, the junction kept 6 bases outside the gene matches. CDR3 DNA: TGTGCCAGCAGGTTAGCGGGAGGAGGGAACATTCAGTACTTC. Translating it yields CASRLAGGGNIQYF.

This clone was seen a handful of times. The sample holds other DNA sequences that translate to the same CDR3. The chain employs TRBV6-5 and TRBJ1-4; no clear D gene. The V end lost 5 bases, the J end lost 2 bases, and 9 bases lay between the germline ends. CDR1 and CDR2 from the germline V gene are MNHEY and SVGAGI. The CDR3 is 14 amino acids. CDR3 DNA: TGTGCCAGCAGTCTCGGTTGGACTAATGAAAAACTGTTTTTT. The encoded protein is CASSLGWTNEKLFF.

The CDR3 loop is CASSLARGMGNTIYF. In DNA form, the CDR3 reads TGTGCCAGCAGCTTAGCCCGTGGAATGGGAAACACCATATATTTT. V and J are TRBV7-9 and TRBJ1-3; no clear D. The CDR3 has 15 residues. Germline V gene sequence: CDR1 SEHNR, CDR2 FQNEAQ (reference sequence). V lost 0 bases, J lost 4 bases, and 10 bases lay in between.

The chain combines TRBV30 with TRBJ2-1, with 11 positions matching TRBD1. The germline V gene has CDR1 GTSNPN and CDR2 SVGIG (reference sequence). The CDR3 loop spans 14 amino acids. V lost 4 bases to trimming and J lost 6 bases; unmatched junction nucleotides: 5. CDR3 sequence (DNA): TGTGCCTGGAATGGACAGGGGGCGGGCAATGAGCAGTTCTTC. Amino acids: CAWNGQGAGNEQFF.

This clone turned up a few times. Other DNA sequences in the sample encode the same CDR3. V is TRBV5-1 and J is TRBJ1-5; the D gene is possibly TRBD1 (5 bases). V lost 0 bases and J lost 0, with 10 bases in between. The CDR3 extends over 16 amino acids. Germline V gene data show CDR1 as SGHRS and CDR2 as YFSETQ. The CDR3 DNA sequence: TGCGCCAGCAGCTTGGATGGGGGGAATAGCAATCAGCCCCAGCATTTT. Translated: CASSLDGGNSNQPQHF.

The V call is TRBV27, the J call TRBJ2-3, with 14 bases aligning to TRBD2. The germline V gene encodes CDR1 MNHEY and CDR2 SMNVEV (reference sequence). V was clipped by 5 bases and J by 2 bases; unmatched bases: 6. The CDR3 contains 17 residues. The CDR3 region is CASSLGTSGSPTDTQYF. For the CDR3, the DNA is TGTGCCAGCAGTCTTGGGACTAGCGGGAGCCCCACAGATACGCAGTATTTT.

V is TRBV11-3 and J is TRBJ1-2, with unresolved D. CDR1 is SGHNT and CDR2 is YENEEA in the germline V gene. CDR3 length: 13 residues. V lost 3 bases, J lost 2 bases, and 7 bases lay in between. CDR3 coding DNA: TGTGCCAGCAGCTTCTCGGGCAACTATGGCTACACCTTC. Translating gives CASSFSGNYGYTF.

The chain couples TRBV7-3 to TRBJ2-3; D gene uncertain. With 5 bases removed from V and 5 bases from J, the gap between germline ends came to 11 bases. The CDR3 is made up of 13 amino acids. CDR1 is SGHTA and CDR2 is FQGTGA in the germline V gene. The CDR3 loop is CASSPTTGDTQYF. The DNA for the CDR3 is TGTGCCAGCAGCCCAACAACGGGAGATACGCAGTATTTT.

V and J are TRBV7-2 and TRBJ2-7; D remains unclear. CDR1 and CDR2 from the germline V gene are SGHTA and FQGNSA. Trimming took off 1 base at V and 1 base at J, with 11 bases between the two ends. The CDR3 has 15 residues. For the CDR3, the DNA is TGTGCCAGCAGCTTAGTGGCCGCCTTTTCCTACGAGCAGTACTTC. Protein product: CASSLVAAFSYEQYF.

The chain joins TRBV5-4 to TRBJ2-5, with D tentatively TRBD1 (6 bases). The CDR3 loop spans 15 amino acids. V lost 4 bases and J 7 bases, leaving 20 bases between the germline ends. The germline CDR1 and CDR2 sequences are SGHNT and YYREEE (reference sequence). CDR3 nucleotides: TGTGCCAGCAGCGGATCGGACAGCGCAAGAGGGACCCAGTACTTC. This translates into CASSGSDSARGTQYF.